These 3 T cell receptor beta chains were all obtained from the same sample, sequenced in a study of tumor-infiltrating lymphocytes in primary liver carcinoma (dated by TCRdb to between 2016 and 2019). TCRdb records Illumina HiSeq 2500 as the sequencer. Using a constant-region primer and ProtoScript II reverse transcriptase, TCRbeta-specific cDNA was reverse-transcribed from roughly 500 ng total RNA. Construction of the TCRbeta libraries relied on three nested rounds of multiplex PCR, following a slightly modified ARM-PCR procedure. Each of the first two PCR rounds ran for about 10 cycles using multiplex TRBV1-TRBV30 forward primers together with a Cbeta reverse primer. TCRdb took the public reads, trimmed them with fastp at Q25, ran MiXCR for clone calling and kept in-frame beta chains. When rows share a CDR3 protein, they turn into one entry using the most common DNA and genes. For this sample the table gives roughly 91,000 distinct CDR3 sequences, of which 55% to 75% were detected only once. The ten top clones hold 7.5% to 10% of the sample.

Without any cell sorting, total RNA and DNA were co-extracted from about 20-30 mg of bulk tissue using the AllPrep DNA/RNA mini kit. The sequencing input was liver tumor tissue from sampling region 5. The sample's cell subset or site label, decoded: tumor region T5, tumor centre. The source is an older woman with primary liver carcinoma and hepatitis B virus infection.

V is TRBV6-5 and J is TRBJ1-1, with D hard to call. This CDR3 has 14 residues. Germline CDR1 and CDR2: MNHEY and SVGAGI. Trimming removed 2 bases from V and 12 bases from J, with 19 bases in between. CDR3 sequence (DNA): TGTGCCAGCAGTTACGATGTTTCCCAAGGTAAAACTTTCTTT. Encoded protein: CASSYDVSQGKTFF.

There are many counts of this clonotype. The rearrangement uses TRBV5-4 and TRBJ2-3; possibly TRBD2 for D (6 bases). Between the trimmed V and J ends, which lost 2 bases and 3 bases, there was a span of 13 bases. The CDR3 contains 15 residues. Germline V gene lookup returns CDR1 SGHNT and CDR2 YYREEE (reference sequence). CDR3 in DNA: TGTGCCAGCAGCTTAGGACCCGCGGGGACAGATACGCAGTATTTT. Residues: CASSLGPAGTDTQYF.

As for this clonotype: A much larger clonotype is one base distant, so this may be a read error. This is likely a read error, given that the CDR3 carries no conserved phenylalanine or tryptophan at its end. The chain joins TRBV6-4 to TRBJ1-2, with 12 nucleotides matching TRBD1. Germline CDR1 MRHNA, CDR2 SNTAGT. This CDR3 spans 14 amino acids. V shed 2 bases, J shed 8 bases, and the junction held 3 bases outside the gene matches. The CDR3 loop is CASSDGTGGEGYTI. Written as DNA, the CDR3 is TGTGCCAGCAGTGACGGGACAGGGGGCGAAGGCTACACCATC.